This TCR beta chain originates from a study of cytomegalovirus exposure and HLA in healthy donors. The CDR3 consists of 14 residues. The germline V and J ends were trimmed by 2 bases and 8 bases, with 15 bases remaining between them. Looked up from germline, CDR1 is SQVTM and CDR2 is ANQGSEA. Worth noting for this clone: The antigen is not known.

13 Jbeta primers and 60 Vbeta primers were used for the PCR. Using immunoSEQ multiplex PCR, the repertoire was profiled, and TCRdb retains in-frame clones only, with some absent. Of about 210,000 clones detected, around 82% appear once; the ten largest clones hold over 1.5%. The study, taken as a whole, reports: One variant, a missense change in DCLRE1C, was linked in a later analysis to TCR beta V- and J-gene trimming. HLA-A and HLA-B allele assignments for most subjects were reportedly predicted accurately using TCR beta sequences. Overall, approximately 150 TCR beta chains were annotated as cytomegalovirus-associated.

The rearrangement links TRBV29-1 to TRBJ1-4; maybe TRBD1 (5 bases). Material for sequencing was PBMCs. This clonotype originated in a man aged 40-50 years in good health and CMV-seropositive. The CDR3 coding sequence is TGCAGCGTTGAATTTGCTGCAGGGAGGGAAAAACTGTTTTTT. Translating it yields CSVEFAAGREKLFF.